This TCR beta chain comes out of a study of response to subunit inactivated influenza vaccine. MiXCR was run by TCRdb on the RT-PCR reads, yielding one entry per CDR3 protein. The profile shows around 580,000 distinct CDR3 sequences, 14% of them singletons. Study outcomes and limitations: Each seasonal flu vaccination may recruit only limited new T cells, authors suggested.

This clonotype appeared a few times. What it binds is unknown. Germline CDR1 reads SQVTM; CDR2 reads ANQGSEA. The CDR3 extends over 10 amino acids. The J segment lost 13 bases and the V segment lost 6 bases, leaving 5 bases of the junction unmatched. The rearrangement links TRBV29-1 to TRBJ2-1, with 8 positions matching TRBD1. The sample here was PBMCs from blood, taken 11 to 12 days after vaccination. The receptor was derived from a man aged 45 to 65 who received an inactivated influenza vaccine. The CDR3: CSVDDRGQFF. The CDR3 coding sequence is TGCAGCGTCGACGACAGGGGCCAGTTCTTC.